This T cell receptor (beta chain) was profiled in a study of T-cell reconstitution after alpha-beta-depleted transplantation in children. The TCRbeta library incorporated unique molecular identifiers. TCRdb re-analysed the PCR reads in MiXCR, keeping a single row per CDR3 protein. Altogether about 640,000 distinct CDR3 sequences are present, 13% being singletons, with the ten largest covering 2% to 2.5%. Looked up from germline, CDR1 is LGHNT and CDR2 is FRNRAP. The CDR3 covers 14 residues. Trimming pared 1 base from V and 4 bases from J, leaving 7 bases between. The source is a male patient younger than 18 who had a stem cell transplant for acute myeloid leukemia, so the T cells may come from the graft donor. Sequencing was performed on PBMCs, mostly from graft donor cells, taken 360 days after TCRalphabeta/CD19-depleted stem cell transplant. The gene calls are TRBV12-5 and TRBJ2-2; D remains ambiguous. This CDR3 is CASGLDFSTGELFF. CDR3 in DNA: TGTGCTAGTGGTTTGGACTTCTCCACCGGGGAGCTGTTTTTT.